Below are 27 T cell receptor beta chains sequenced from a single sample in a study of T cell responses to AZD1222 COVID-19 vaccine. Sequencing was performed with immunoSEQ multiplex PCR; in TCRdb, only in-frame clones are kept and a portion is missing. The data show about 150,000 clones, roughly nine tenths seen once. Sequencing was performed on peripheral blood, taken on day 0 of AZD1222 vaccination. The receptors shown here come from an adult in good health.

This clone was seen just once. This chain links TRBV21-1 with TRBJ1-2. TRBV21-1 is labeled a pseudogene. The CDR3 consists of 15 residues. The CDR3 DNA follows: TGTGCCAGCAGCAAAATACGAAGATGCCGTTCTGGCTACACCTTC. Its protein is CASSKIRRCRSGYTF.

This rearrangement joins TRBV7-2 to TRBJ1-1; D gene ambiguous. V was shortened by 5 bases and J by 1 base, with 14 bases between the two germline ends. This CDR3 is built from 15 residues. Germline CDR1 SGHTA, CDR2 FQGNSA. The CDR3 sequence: CASSLGTFGNTEAFF. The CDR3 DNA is TGTGCCAGCAGCCTCGGAACATTTGGGAACACTGAAGCTTTCTTT. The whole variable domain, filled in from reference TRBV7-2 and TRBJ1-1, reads GAGVSQSPSNKVTEKGKDVELRCDPISGHTALYWYRQSLGQGLEFLIYFQGNSAPDKSGLPSDRFSAERTGGSVSTLTIQRTQQEDSAVYLCASSLGTFGNTEAFFGQGTRLTVV.

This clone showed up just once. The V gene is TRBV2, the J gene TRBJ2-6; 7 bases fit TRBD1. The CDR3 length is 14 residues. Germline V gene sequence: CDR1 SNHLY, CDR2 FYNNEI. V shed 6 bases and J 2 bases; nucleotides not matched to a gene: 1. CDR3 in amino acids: CASRQGAGANVLTF. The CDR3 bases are TGTGCCAGCAGGCAGGGGGCTGGGGCCAACGTCCTGACTTTC.

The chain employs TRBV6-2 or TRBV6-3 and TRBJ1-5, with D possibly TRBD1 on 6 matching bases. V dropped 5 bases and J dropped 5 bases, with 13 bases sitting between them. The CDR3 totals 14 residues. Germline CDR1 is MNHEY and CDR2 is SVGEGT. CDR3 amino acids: CASSQSRGDQPQHF. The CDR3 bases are TGTGCCAGCAGTCAGAGCAGGGGAGATCAGCCCCAGCATTTT.

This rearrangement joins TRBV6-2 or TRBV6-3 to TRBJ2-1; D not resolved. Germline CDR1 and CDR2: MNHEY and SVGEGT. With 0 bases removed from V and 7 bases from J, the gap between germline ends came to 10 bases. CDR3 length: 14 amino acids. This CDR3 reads CASSYSLEANEQFF. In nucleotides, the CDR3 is TGTGCCAGCAGTTACTCCTTAGAAGCGAATGAGCAGTTCTTC.

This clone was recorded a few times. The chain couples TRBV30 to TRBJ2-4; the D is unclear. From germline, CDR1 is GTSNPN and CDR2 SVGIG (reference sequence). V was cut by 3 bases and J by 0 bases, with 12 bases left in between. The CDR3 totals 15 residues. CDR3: CAWSPRVLAKNIQYF. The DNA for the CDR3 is TGTGCCTGGAGCCCCCGAGTGCTAGCCAAAAACATTCAGTACTTC.

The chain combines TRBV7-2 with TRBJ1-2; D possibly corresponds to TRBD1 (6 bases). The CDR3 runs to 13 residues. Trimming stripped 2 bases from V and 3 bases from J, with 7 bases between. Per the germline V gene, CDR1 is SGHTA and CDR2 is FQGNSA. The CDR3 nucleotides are TGTGCCAGCAGCTTACACAGGGACTATGGCTACACCTTC. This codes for CASSLHRDYGYTF. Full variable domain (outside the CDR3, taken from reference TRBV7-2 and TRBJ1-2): GAGVSQSPSNKVTEKGKDVELRCDPISGHTALYWYRQSLGQGLEFLIYFQGNSAPDKSGLPSDRFSAERTGGSVSTLTIQRTQQEDSAVYLCASSLHRDYGYTFGSGTRLTVV.

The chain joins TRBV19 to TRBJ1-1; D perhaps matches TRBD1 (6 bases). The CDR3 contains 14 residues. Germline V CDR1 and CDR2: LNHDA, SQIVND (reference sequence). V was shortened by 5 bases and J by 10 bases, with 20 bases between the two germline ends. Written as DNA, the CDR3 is TGTGCCAGTAGTGGCCCCGGGGGCCGGGTTCGAGCTTTCTTT. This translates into CASSGPGGRVRAFF.

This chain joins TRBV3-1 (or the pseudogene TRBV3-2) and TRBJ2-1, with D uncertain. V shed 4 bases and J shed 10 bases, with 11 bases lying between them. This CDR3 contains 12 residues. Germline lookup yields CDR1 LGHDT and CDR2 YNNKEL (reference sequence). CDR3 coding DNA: TGTGCCAGCAGCCGTAACAGTTGGGAGCAGTTCTTC. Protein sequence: CASSRNSWEQFF.

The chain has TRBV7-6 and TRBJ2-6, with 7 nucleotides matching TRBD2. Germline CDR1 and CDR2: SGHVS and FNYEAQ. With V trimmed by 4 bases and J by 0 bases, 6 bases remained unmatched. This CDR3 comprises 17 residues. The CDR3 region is CASSYGEGLSGANVLTF. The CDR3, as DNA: TGTGCCAGCAGCTATGGGGAGGGCCTCTCTGGGGCCAACGTCCTGACTTTC.

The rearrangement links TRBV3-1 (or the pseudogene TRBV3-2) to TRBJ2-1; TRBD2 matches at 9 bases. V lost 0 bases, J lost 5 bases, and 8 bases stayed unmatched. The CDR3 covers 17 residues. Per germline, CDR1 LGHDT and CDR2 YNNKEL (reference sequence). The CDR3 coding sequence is TGTGCCAGCAGCCAAGATTCACGACTAGCGGTTCACAATGAGCAGTTCTTC. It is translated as CASSQDSRLAVHNEQFF.

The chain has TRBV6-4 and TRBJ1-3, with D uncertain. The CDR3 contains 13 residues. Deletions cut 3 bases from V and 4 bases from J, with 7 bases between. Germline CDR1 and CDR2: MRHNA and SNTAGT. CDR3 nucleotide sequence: TGTGCCAGCAGTGATACGGGGGGAAACACCATATATTTT. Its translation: CASSDTGGNTIYF.

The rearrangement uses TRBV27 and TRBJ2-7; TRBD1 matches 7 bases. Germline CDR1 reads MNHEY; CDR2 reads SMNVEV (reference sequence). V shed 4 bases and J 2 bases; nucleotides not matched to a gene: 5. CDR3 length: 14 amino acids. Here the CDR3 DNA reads TGTGCCAGCAGTTACCGGGACAGTGCCTACGAGCAGTACTTC. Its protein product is CASSYRDSAYEQYF.

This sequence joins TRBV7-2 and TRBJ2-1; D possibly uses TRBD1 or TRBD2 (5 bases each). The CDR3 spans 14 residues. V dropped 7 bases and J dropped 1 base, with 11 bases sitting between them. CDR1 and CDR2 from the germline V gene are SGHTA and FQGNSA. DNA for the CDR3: TGTGCCAGCACTCAATGGGGGTCCTACAATGAGCAGTTCTTC. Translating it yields CASTQWGSYNEQFF. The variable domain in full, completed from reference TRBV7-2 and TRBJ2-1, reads GAGVSQSPSNKVTEKGKDVELRCDPISGHTALYWYRQSLGQGLEFLIYFQGNSAPDKSGLPSDRFSAERTGGSVSTLTIQRTQQEDSAVYLCASTQWGSYNEQFFGPGTRLTVL.

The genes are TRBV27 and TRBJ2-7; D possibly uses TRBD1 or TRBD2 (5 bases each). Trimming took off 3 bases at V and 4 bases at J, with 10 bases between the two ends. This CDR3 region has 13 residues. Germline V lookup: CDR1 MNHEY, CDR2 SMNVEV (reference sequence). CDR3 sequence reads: CASSLGEMYEQYF. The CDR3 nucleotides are TGTGCCAGCAGTTTGGGGGAGATGTACGAGCAGTACTTC.

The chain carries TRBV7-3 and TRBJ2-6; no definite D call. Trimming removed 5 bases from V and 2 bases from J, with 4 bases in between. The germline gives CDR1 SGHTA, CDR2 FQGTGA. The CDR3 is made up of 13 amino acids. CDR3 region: CASSLAGANVLTF. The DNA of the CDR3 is TGTGCCAGCAGCCTCGCTGGGGCCAACGTCCTGACTTTC.

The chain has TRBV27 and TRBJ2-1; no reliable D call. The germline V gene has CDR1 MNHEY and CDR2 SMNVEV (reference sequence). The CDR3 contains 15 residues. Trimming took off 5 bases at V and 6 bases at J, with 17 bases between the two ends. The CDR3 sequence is CASSPGVKTPNEQFF. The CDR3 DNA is TGTGCCAGCAGTCCCGGAGTTAAGACCCCCAATGAGCAGTTCTTC.

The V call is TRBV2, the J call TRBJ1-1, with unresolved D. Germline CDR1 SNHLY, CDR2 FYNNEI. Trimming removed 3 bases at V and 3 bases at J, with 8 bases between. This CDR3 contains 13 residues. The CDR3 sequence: CASSETRHTEAFF. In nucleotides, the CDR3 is TGTGCCAGCAGTGAGACCAGGCACACTGAAGCTTTCTTT.

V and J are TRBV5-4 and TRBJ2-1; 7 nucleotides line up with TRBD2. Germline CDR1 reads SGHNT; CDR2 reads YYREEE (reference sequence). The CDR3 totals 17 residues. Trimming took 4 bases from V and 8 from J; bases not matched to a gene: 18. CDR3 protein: CASSPTRGGSLVDEQFF. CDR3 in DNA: TGTGCCAGCAGCCCGACGCGTGGCGGGAGCTTAGTTGATGAGCAGTTCTTC.

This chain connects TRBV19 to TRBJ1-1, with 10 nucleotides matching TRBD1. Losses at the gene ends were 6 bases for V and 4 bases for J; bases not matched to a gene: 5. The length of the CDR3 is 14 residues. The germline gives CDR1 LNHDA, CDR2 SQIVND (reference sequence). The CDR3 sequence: CASSRQGAGTEAFF. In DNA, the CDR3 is TGTGCCAGTAGCCGACAGGGGGCTGGCACTGAAGCTTTCTTT.

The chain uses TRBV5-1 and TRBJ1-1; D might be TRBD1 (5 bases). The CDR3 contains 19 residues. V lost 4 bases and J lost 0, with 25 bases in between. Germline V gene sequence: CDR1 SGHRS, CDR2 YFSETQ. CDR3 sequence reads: CASSPTIGTRGTVNTEAFF. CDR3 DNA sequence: TGCGCCAGCAGCCCCACAATTGGGACCCGAGGGACGGTGAACACTGAAGCTTTCTTT.

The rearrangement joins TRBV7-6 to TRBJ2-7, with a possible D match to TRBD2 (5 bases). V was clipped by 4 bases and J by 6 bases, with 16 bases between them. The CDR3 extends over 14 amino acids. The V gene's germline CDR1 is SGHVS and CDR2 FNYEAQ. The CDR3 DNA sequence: TGTGCCAGCAGCTCGTCCAGCGGTTCCCGCGAGCAGTACTTC. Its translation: CASSSSSGSREQYF. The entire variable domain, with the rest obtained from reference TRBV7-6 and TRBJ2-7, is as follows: GAGVSQSPRYKVTKRGQDVALRCDPISGHVSLYWYRQALGQGPEFLTYFNYEAQQDKSGLPNDRFSAERPEGSISTLTIQRTEQRDSAMYRCASSSSSGSREQYFGPGTRLTVT.

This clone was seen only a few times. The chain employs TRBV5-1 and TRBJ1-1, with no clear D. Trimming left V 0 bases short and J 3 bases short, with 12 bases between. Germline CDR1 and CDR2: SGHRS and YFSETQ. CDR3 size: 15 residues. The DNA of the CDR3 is TGCGCCAGCAGCTTGGATGGCAGAGAATACACTGAAGCTTTCTTT. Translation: CASSLDGREYTEAFF.

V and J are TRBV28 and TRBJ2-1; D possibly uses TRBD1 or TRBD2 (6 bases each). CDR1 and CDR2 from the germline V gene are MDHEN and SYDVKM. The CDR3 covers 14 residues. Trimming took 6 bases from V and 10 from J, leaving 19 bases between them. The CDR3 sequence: CASRGGGALREQFF. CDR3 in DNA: TGTGCCAGCAGGGGGGGCGGGGCCTTGCGGGAGCAGTTCTTC.

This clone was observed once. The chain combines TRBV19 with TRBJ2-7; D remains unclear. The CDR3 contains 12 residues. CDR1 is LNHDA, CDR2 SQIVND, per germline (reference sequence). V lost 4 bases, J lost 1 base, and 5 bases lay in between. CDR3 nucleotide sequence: TGTGCCAGTAGTACCCAATCCTACGAGCAGTACTTC. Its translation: CASSTQSYEQYF.

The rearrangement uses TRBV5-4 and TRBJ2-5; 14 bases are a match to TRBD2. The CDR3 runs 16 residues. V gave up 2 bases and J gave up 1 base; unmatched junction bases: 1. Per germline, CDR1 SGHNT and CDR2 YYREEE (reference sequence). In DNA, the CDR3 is TGTGCCAGCAGCTTAGGACTAGCGGGAGGCCAAGAGACCCAGTACTTC. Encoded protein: CASSLGLAGGQETQYF. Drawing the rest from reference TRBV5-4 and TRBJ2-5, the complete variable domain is ETGVTQSPTHLIKTRGQQVTLRCSSQSGHNTVSWYQQALGQGPQFIFQYYREEENGRGNFPPRFSGLQFPNYSSELNVNALELDDSALYLCASSLGLAGGQETQYFGPGTRLLVL.

For the CDR3, the DNA is TGTGCCAGCAGCGTGATCGGGACAGGGTTTGCGGGCTACACCTTC. This gives the protein CASSVIGTGFAGYTF. This sequence joins TRBV11-2 and TRBJ1-2, with 9 bases lining up with TRBD1. With V trimmed by 5 bases and J by 8 bases, 12 bases remained unmatched. Looked up from germline, CDR1 is SGHAT and CDR2 is FQNNGV. This CDR3 contains 15 residues.